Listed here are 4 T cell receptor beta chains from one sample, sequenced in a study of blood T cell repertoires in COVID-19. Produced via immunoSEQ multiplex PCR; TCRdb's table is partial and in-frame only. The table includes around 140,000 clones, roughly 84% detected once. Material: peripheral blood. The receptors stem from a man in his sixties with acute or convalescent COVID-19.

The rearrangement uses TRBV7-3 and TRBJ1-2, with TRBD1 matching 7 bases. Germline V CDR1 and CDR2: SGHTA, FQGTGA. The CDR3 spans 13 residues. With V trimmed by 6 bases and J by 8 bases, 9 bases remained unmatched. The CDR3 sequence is CASSPGGGWGYTF. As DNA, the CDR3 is TGTGCCAGCAGTCCAGGGGGAGGATGGGGCTACACCTTC.

The CDR3 region has the DNA TGCGCCAGCAGCCAGGGGGTAGATCCTAATTCACCCCTCCACTTT. Encoded protein: CASSQGVDPNSPLHF. The rearrangement links TRBV5-1 to TRBJ1-6; 7 nucleotides line up with TRBD1. With 4 bases clipped from V and 6 bases from J, the junction kept 7 bases outside the gene matches. In germline, CDR1 is SGHRS, CDR2 YFSETQ. There are 15 residues in the CDR3. Complete variable domain (other parts from reference TRBV5-1 and TRBJ1-6): KAGVTQTPRYLIKTRGQQVTLSCSPISGHRSVSWYQQTPGQGLQFLFEYFSETQRNKGNFPGRFSGRQFSNSRSEMNVSTLELGDSALYLCASSQGVDPNSPLHFGNGTRLTVT.

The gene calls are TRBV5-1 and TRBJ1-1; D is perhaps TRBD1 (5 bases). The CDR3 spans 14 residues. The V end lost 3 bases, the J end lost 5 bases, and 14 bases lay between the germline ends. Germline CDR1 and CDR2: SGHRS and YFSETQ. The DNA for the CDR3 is TGCGCCAGCAGCTGGGGCGGGGGGAATACTGAAGCTTTCTTT. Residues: CASSWGGGNTEAFF.

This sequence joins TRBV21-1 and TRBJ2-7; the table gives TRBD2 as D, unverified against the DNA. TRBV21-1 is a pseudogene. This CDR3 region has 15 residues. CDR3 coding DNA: TGTGCCAGCAGCGAGTCAGGCGGGAGACTCTACGAGCAGTACTTC. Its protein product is CASSESGGRLYEQYF.